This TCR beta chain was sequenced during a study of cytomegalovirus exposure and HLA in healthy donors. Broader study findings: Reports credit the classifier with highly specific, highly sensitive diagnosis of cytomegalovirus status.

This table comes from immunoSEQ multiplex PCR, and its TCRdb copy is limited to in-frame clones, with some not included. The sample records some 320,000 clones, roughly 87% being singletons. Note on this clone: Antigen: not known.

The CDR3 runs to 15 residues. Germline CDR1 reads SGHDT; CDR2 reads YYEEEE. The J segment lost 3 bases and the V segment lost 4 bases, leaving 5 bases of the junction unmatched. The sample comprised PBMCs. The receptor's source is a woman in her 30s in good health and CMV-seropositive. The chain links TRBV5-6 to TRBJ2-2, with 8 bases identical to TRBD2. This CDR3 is CASSDGRDDTGELFF. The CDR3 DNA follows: TGTGCCAGCAGCGACGGGAGGGACGACACCGGGGAGCTGTTTTTT.